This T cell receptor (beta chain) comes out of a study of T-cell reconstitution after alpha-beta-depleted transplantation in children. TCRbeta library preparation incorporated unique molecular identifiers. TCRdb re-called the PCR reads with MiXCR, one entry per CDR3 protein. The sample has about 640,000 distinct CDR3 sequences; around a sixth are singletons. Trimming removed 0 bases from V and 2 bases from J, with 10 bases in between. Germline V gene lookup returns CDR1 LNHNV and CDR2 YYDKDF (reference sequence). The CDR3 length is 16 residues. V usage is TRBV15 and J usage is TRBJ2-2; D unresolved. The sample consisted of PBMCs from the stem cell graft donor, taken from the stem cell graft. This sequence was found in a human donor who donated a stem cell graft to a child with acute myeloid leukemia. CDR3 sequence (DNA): TGTGCCACCAGCAGAGATAGGGCCCGCAACACCGGGGAGCTGTTTTTT. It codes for CATSRDRARNTGELFF.